Below, 17 T cell receptor beta chains from the same sample are listed, as sequenced in a study of T cell repertoires in cytomegalovirus infection. TCRdb re-analysed the reads in MiXCR, keeping a single row per CDR3 protein. Of about 85,000 distinct CDR3 sequences listed, 45% to 50% are singletons. Antigen specificity for these receptors is unknown. Specimen: CD8+ T cells from cultured PBMCs, collected from culture after CMV antigen stimulation. These receptor sequences come from a human donor in good health (CMV status not recorded). Some clones in this sample may be carry-over from other donors' samples.

The gene calls are TRBV7-2 and TRBJ2-1; 7 bases are a match to TRBD2. This CDR3 contains 15 residues. Looked up from germline, CDR1 is SGHTA and CDR2 is FQGNSA. The V gene end was trimmed by 4 bases and the J gene end by 5 bases; junction bases not matched to a gene: 8. The CDR3 region has the DNA TGTGCCAGCAGCTCGCGGGACTACCCCAACAATGAGCAGTTCTTC. It specifies CASSSRDYPNNEQFF.

This chain links TRBV14 with TRBJ2-1; D unresolved. This CDR3 has 14 amino acids. With 0 bases removed from V and 4 bases from J, the gap between germline ends came to 7 bases. Germline V gene data show CDR1 as SGHDN and CDR2 as FVKESK. In nucleotides, the CDR3 is TGTGCCAGCAGCCAAGACAGTAATTACAATGAGCAGTTCTTC. The encoded protein is CASSQDSNYNEQFF.

This clonotype occurred a few times. The chain recombines TRBV7-9 with TRBJ2-2; 9 bases are a match to TRBD1. The J segment lost 4 bases and the V segment lost 1 base, leaving 7 bases of the junction unmatched. Germline V gene sequence: CDR1 SEHNR, CDR2 FQNEAQ (reference sequence). CDR3 length: 17 residues. The CDR3 protein is CASSLGPGQGSTGELFF. The CDR3 nucleotides are TGTGCCAGCAGCTTAGGGCCGGGACAGGGTTCCACCGGGGAGCTGTTTTTT.

This clonotype was observed a few times. The gene calls are TRBV7-8 and TRBJ2-5, with unresolved D. V was trimmed by 1 base and J by 9 bases, leaving 15 bases between them. Germline V gene sequence: CDR1 SGHVS, CDR2 FQNEAQ. There are 14 residues in the CDR3. In nucleotides, the CDR3 is TGTGCCAGCAGCTTAGTCTCCGCCGCGGCGGCCCAGTACTTC. This sequence encodes CASSLVSAAAAQYF. Full variable domain (remainder filled in from reference TRBV7-8 and TRBJ2-5): GAGVSQSPRYKVAKRGQDVALRCDPISGHVSLFWYQQALGQGPEFLTYFQNEAQLDKSGLPSDRFFAERPEGSVSTLKIQRTQQEDSAVYLCASSLVSAAAAQYFGPGTRLLVL.

The chain recombines TRBV7-2 with TRBJ2-7, with TRBD2 as a possible D gene (6 bases). V was cut by 7 bases and J by 6 bases, with 16 bases left in between. The CDR3 length is 13 residues. Germline CDR1 and CDR2: SGHTA and FQGNSA. CDR3: CASTWGYGGEQYF. DNA for the CDR3: TGTGCCAGCACCTGGGGGTACGGGGGCGAGCAGTACTTC. Supplemented by reference TRBV7-2 and TRBJ2-7, the full variable domain reads GAGVSQSPSNKVTEKGKDVELRCDPISGHTALYWYRQSLGQGLEFLIYFQGNSAPDKSGLPSDRFSAERTGGSVSTLTIQRTQQEDSAVYLCASTWGYGGEQYFGPGTRLTVT.

The chain is built from TRBV7-9 and TRBJ2-7; 10 bases are shared with TRBD1. With V trimmed by 1 base and J by 3 bases, 6 bases remained unmatched. This CDR3 is built from 16 residues. The germline CDR1 and CDR2 sequences are SEHNR and FQNEAQ (reference sequence). The CDR3 reads CASSLVPGQGNYEQYF. CDR3 DNA: TGTGCCAGCAGCTTAGTCCCGGGACAGGGGAACTACGAGCAGTACTTC.

A remark on this clonotype: Here the CDR3 omits its conserved ending phenylalanine or tryptophan, so a read error is the likely source. The chain carries TRBV7-6 and TRBJ1-1; TRBD1 agrees at 8 bases. Germline assignment: CDR1 SGHVS and CDR2 FNYEAQ. Losses at the gene ends were 5 bases for V and 1 base for J; bases not matched to a gene: 9. The CDR3 totals 16 residues. The DNA of the CDR3 is TGTGCCAGCAGCCCCCGCGACAGGGGACGGAACACTGAAGCTTTCTTA. This encodes CASSPRDRGRNTEAFL.

To note about this clonotype: One junction end disagrees with the germline gene, perhaps due to a read error. The chain links TRBV7-6 to TRBJ1-4; maybe TRBD1 (5 bases). This CDR3 spans 16 amino acids. The germline V gene has CDR1 SGHVS and CDR2 FNYEAQ. The CDR3 is CASSSGSREGSEKLFF. The CDR3 nucleotides read TGTGCTAGCAGCTCGGGGAGCAGGGAAGGGAGTGAAAAACTGTTTTTT.

This clonotype showed up many times. V and J are TRBV7-8 and TRBJ2-7; 8 nucleotides align to TRBD1. The CDR3 sequence is 15 residues long. From germline, CDR1 is SGHVS and CDR2 FQNEAQ. Trimming removed 4 bases from V and 4 bases from J; junction bases left unmatched: 9. CDR3 sequence: CASSSGTGPGYEQYF. CDR3 coding DNA: TGTGCCAGCAGCTCCGGGACAGGCCCGGGATACGAGCAGTACTTC.

This clonotype was seen ten or more times. The rearrangement uses TRBV27 and TRBJ2-7; 12 bases are a match to TRBD1. V was clipped by 2 bases and J by 2 bases; unmatched bases: 4. Germline V gene lookup returns CDR1 MNHEY and CDR2 SMNVEV (reference sequence). There are 16 residues in the CDR3. The CDR3 reads CASSLKGQGAAYEQYF. CDR3 in DNA: TGTGCCAGCAGTTTAAAGGGACAGGGGGCCGCCTACGAGCAGTACTTC.

The V gene is TRBV5-4, the J gene TRBJ2-5; tentatively, D is TRBD1 or TRBD2 (5 bases each). The CDR3 has 14 residues. Germline-derived CDR1 and CDR2 are SGHNT and YYREEE (reference sequence). V was pared by 4 bases and J by 5 bases, with 15 bases between. The CDR3 bases are TGTGCCAGCAGCCTTGGGGGTGATAGGGAGACCCAGTACTTC. Translating gives CASSLGGDRETQYF.

V gene TRBV4-3 combines with J gene TRBJ1-5, with D maybe TRBD1 (5 bases). The CDR3 is made up of 17 amino acids. V was pared by 0 bases and J by 6 bases, with 18 bases between. Germline V gene lookup returns CDR1 LGHNA and CDR2 YSLEER. DNA of the CDR3: TGCGCCAGCAGCCAAGATGGTTCGACAGTTGGGGGTCAGCCCCAGCATTTT. It yields the protein CASSQDGSTVGGQPQHF.

J is TRBJ2-3 and V is TRBV28, with 7 nucleotides matching TRBD2. The CDR3 is made up of 16 amino acids. The germline CDR1 and CDR2 sequences are MDHEN and SYDVKM. V trimming: 3 bases; J trimming: 3 bases; junction bases outside the gene matches: 9. The CDR3 region is CASSFVGGGRTDTQYF. The CDR3 DNA is TGTGCCAGCAGTTTCGTGGGCGGCGGGAGAACAGATACGCAGTATTTT.

The chain carries TRBV6-5 and TRBJ2-5; D is possibly TRBD2 (7 bases). CDR1 and CDR2 (germline): MNHEY, SVGAGI. The CDR3 has 16 amino acids. The V and J ends lost 2 bases and 5 bases respectively, with 18 bases between them. The CDR3 is CASSYTGEGDGETQYF. As DNA, the CDR3 is TGTGCCAGCAGTTACACGGGGGAGGGGGACGGTGAGACCCAGTACTTC.

This clonotype was counted only a few times. The J gene is TRBJ2-7, the V gene TRBV6-5, with D perhaps TRBD2 (5 bases). V shed 5 bases and J shed 2 bases, with 16 bases lying between them. This CDR3 is built from 15 residues. From germline, CDR1 is MNHEY and CDR2 SVGAGI. The CDR3 loop reads CASSRGVDHPYEQYF. CDR3 DNA sequence: TGTGCCAGCAGTCGGGGTGTGGACCACCCCTACGAGCAGTACTTC.

The chain employs TRBV27 and TRBJ1-2; D is unresolved. Germline CDR1 is MNHEY and CDR2 is SMNVEV (reference sequence). CDR3 length: 12 residues. Trimming stripped 4 bases from V and 4 bases from J, with 7 bases between. CDR3: CASSSGSYGYTF. CDR3 DNA sequence: TGTGCCAGCAGTTCGGGCAGCTATGGCTACACCTTC.

J is TRBJ2-3 and V is TRBV13; D may be TRBD1 or TRBD2 (5 bases each). Between the trimmed V and J ends, which lost 1 base and 1 base, there was a span of 12 bases. CDR1 and CDR2 (germline): PRHDT, FYEKMQ (reference sequence). This CDR3 is 16 amino acids long. The CDR3 DNA reads as TGTGCCAGCAGCTTAGAACAGGCGAGGGGCACAGATACGCAGTATTTT. It translates to CASSLEQARGTDTQYF.